This T cell receptor (beta chain) was captured by sequencing in a study of spatial heterogeneity in lung cancer. This clonotype was counted ten times or more. CDR3 size: 15 residues. The V gene end was trimmed by 6 bases and the J gene end by 6 bases; junction bases not matched to a gene: 9. From germline, CDR1 is SNHLY and CDR2 FYNNEI. TCRdb reprocessed the 5' RACE reads via MiXCR and lists one record per CDR3 protein. The sample consists of around 24,000 distinct CDR3 sequences, about 7.6% of them appearing once. Time point reported: sample taken at primary tumor resection. This sequence joins TRBV2 and TRBJ2-2; TRBD2 aligns across 8 bases. The sequencing used PBMCs, collected at surgery. This TCR derives from a male donor with early-stage non-small cell lung cancer. The CDR3 region is CASSQPAGVAGELFF. DNA of the CDR3: TGTGCCAGCAGCCAGCCAGCGGGGGTCGCCGGGGAGCTGTTTTTT.